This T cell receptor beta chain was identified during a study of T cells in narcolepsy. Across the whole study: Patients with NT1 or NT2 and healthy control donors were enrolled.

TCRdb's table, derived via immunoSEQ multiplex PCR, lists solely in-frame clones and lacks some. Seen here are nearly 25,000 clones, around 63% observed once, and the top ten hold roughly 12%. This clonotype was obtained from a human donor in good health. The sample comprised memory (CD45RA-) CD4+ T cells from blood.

The CDR3 region is CASSQVGTGELFF. CDR3 in DNA: TGTGCCAGCAGCCAAGTCGGCACCGGGGAGCTGTTTTTT. The chain couples TRBV14 to TRBJ2-2; no reliable D call. The CDR3 contains 13 residues. Germline V lookup: CDR1 SGHDN, CDR2 FVKESK. V lost 1 base and J lost 4, with 4 bases in between.